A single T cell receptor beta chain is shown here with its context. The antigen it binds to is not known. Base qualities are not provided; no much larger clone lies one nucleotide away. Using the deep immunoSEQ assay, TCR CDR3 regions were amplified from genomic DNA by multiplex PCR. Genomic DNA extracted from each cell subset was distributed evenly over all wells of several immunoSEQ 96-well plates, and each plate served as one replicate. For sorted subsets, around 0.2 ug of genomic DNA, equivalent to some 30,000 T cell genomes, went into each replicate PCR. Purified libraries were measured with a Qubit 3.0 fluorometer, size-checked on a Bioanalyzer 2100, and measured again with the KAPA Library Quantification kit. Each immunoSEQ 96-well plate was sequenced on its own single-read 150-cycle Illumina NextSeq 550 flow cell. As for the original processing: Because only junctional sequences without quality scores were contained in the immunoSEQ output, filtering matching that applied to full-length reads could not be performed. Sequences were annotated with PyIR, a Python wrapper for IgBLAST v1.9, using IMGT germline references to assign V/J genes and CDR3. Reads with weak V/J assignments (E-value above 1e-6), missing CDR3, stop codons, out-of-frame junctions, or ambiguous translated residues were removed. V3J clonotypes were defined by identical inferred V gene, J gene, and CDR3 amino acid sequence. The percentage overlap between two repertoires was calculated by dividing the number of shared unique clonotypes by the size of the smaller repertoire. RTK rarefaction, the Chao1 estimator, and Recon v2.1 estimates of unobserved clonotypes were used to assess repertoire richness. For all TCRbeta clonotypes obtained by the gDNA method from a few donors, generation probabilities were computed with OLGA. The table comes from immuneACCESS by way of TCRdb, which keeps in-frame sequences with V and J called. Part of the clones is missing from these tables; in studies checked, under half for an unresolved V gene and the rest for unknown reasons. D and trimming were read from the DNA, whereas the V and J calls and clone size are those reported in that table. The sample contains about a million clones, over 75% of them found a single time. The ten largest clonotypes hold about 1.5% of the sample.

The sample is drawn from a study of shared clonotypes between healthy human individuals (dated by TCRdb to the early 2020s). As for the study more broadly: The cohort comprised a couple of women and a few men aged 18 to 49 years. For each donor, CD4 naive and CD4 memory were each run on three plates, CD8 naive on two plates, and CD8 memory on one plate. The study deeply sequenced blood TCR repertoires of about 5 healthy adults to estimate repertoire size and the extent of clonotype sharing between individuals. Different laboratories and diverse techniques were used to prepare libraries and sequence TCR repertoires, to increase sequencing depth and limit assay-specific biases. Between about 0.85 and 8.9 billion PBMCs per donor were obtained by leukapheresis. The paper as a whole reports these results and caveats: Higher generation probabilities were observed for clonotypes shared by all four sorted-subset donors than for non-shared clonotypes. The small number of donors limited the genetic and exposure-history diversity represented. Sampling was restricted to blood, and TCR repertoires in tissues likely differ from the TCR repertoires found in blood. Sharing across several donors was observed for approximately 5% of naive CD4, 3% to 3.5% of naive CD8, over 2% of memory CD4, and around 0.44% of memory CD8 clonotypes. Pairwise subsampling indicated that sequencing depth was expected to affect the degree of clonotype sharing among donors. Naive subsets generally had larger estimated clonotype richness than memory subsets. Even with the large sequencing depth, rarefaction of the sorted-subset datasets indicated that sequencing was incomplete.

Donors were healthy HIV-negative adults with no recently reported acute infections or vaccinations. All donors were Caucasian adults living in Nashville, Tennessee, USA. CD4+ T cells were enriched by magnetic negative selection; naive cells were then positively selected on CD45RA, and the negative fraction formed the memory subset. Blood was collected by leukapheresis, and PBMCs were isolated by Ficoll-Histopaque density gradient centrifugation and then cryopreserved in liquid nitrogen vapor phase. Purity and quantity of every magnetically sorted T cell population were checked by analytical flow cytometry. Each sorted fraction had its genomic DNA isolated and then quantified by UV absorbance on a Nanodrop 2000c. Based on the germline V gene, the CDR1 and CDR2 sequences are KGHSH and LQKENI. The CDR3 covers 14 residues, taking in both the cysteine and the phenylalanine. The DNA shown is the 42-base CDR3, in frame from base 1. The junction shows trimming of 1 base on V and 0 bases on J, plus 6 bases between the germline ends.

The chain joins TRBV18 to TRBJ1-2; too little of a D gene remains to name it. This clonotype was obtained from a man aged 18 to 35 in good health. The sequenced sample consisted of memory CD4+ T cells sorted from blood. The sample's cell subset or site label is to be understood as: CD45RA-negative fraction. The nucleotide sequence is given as TGTGCCAGCTCACCACAGTTGGCTAACTATGGCTACACCTTC. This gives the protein CASSPQLANYGYTF.